This TCR beta chain was recorded in a study of chemoradiotherapy in HPV16-positive cancers. At the level of the study: Two HPV16-positive patients' cells yielded candidate HPV-specific clones and common motifs. Study-level findings and limits: HPV-specific T cells were functionally defined from only two HPV16-positive patients.

Only in-frame clones appear in the TCRdb table, and some are missing; sequencing was by immunoSEQ multiplex PCR. The repertoire consists of approximately 1,300 clones, with around four fifths occurring once and the leading ten covering around 5%. Trimming took 0 bases from V and 8 from J, leaving 11 bases between them. The CDR3 covers 13 residues. Germline loops: CDR1 GTSNPN, CDR2 SVGIG (reference sequence). Remarks on this clone: Antigen unknown.

The receptor's source is a human donor with HPV-associated anogenital cancer. Material: tumor tissue, obtained from a patient who underwent chemoradiotherapy. V is TRBV30 and J is TRBJ1-3; D gene ambiguous. CDR3 amino acids: CAWSVRVMDTIYF. CDR3 in DNA: TGTGCCTGGAGTGTACGGGTTATGGACACCATATATTTT. Together with reference TRBV30 and TRBJ1-3, the CDR3 gives the full variable domain: SQTIHQWPATLVQPVGSPLSLECTVEGTSNPNLYWYRQAAGRGLQLLFYSVGIGQISSEVPQNLSASRPQDRQFILSSKKLLLSDSGFYLCAWSVRVMDTIYFGEGSWLTVV.